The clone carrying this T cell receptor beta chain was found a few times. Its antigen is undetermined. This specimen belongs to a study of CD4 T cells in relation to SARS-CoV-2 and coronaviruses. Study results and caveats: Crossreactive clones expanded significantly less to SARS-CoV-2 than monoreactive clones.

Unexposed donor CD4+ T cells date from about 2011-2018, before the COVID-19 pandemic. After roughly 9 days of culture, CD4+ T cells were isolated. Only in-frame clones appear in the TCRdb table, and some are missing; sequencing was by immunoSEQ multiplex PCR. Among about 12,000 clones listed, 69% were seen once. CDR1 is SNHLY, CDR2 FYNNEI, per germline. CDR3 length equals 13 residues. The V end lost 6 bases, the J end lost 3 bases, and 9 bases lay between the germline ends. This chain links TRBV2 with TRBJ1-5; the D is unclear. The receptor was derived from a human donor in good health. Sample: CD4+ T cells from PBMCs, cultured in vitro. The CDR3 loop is CASRTDYNQPQHF. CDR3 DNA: TGTGCCAGCAGAACAGACTACAATCAGCCCCAGCATTTT.